These T cell receptor beta chains were read from a single sample in a study of T cell repertoires in cytomegalovirus infection. From the reads, TCRdb called clonotypes with MiXCR, one entry per CDR3 protein. The sample shows some 940,000 distinct CDR3 sequences, roughly 30% of them seen only once. Their antigens remain unidentified. The source was cultured CD8+ T cells from PBMCs, collected from culture after CMV antigen stimulation. Receptors originate from a human donor in good health (CMV status not recorded). Some clones in this sample may be carry-over from other donors' samples. Both conserved end residues are part of each CDR3. D genes are given only for firm matches. A row's size may be missing; if present it is once, few, many or a size class.

V gene	J gene	clone size	D gene	CDR3 DNA	CDR3 protein
TRBV7-2	TRBJ2-2	many	TRBD1	TGTGCCAGCAGCTGGGACAGGGCGAACACCGGGGAGCTGTTTTTT	CASSWDRANTGELFF
TRBV11-3	TRBJ2-3	few	NA	TGTGCCAGCAGCTTAGTTAGGGGAGGAGATACGCAGTATTTT	CASSLVRGGDTQYF
TRBV6-1	TRBJ2-3	NA	NA	TGTGCCAGCCCCACCTCAGGACACCCCAACACAGATACGCAGTATTTT	CASPTSGHPNTDTQYF
TRBV7-4	TRBJ1-2	NA	NA	TGTGCCACGTGGGGCTATGGCTACACCTTC	CATWGYGYTF
TRBV15	TRBJ2-1	many	TRBD2	TGTGCCACCAGCAGAGAACTAGCGGGGGCTTACAATGAGCAGTTCTTC	CATSRELAGAYNEQFF
TRBV28	TRBJ2-1	NA	TRBD1	TGTGCCAGCAGTTTCTGGGGACAGGGCCTCAATGAGCAGTTCTTC	CASSFWGQGLNEQFF
TRBV6-6	TRBJ1-5	NA	NA	TGTGCCAGCAGTTACCACCCGTCGGGCAATCAGCCCCAGCATTTT	CASSYHPSGNQPQHF
TRBV7-6	TRBJ2-1	NA	TRBD2	TGTGTCAGCAGCCAAAAAGCGGGGGGGCGGCGTATTGAGCAGTTCTTC	CVSSQKAGGRRIEQFF
TRBV5-1	TRBJ2-1	NA	NA	TGCGCCAGCAGCCCCGGACAACCGGGGGTTTACAATGAGCAGTTCTTC	CASSPGQPGVYNEQFF
TRBV19	TRBJ2-3	NA	NA	TGTGTCAGTAGTTCACGGTCGAGCACAGATACGCAGTATTTT	CVSSSRSSTDTQYF
TRBV19	TRBJ2-3	few	TRBD2	TGTGCCAGTAGTTTTAGCGGGGGGGCCTTCGATACGCAGTATTTT	CASSFSGGAFDTQYF
TRBV6-5	TRBJ2-3	NA	TRBD2	TGTGCCAGCAGACAGTACTATGAAATGGGACTAGCGGGGGGGAGCACAGATACGCAGTATTTT	CASRQYYEMGLAGGSTDTQYF
TRBV7-9	TRBJ1-1	few	TRBD1	TGTGCCAGCAGCTCAGCGGGACAGGAGTTGTGGAACACTGAAGCTTTCTTT	CASSSAGQELWNTEAFF
TRBV6-2/TRBV6-3	TRBJ2-5	NA	NA	TGTGCCAGCACCGCGACGACACCCGGGAAGGAGACCCAGTACTTC	CASTATTPGKETQYF
TRBV28	TRBJ1-1	NA	NA	TGTGCCAACAGAGCGGGACACCTGGACGGGAGCACTGAAGCTTTCTTT	CANRAGHLDGSTEAFF
TRBV4-2	TRBJ2-3	many	NA	TGTGCCAGCAGCCAAGAGACGGGCGTCGCAGATACGCAGTATTTT	CASSQETGVADTQYF
TRBV12-3/TRBV12-4	TRBJ2-1	NA	TRBD1	TGTGCCAGCAGTCCAAGGGACAGGGGGCATAATGAGCAGTTCTTC	CASSPRDRGHNEQFF
TRBV12-3/TRBV12-4	TRBJ2-2	NA	NA	TGTGCCAGCGGCACTCAGCCGTCCGGGGAGCTGTTTTTT	CASGTQPSGELFF